This TCR beta chain was sequenced in a study of T-cell reconstitution after alpha-beta-depleted transplantation in children. Findings and limits, study-wide: Day-60 TCRbeta diversity that was high in some patients was derived from surviving recipient T cells and thymic progenitors. T-cell numbers and diversity, one year after transplant, stemmed largely from T cells that were newly produced. Expanded graft clones numbering several hundred reportedly gave rise to alpha-beta T cells about two months after transplant.

V shed 4 bases and J shed 4 bases, with 14 bases lying between them. CDR1 is ENHRY, CDR2 SYGVKD, per germline. This CDR3 has 14 amino acids. Ten or more counts support this clonotype. Antigen specificity is unknown. Preparing the TCRbeta library involved the use of unique molecular identifiers. TCRdb re-called the PCR reads through MiXCR, storing one row per CDR3 protein. The sample records under 850,000 distinct CDR3 sequences, roughly 14% being singletons. This receptor was identified in a girl aged 2 to 9 with congenital amegakaryocytic thrombocytopenia, due to receive a stem cell transplant. The rearrangement links TRBV10-3 to TRBJ2-7, with D perhaps matching TRBD2 (5 bases). Sequences were derived from PBMCs, sampled before TCRalphabeta/CD19-depleted stem cell transplant. The CDR3 nucleotides are TGTGCCATCAGTGCAGTCGGACTTAAATACGAGCAGTACTTC. Its protein product is CAISAVGLKYEQYF.